This TCR beta chain was recorded in a study of T cells after yellow fever vaccination. Details on this clonotype: Its target is not known.

One entry per CDR3 protein results from TCRdb running MiXCR on the 5' RACE reads. The table shows about 260,000 distinct CDR3 sequences, with 10% to 15% occurring only once. Study outcomes and limitations: The bulk population could contribute abundant contaminating clonotypes to FACS-sorted repertoires. Subsequent to the booster, the majority of primary-vaccination clones reappeared (around 96% CD4, more than 70% CD8).

The ends were cut back, 5 bases at V and 2 bases at J, with 15 bases in the middle. The CDR3 length is 15 residues. This material consisted of CD4+ T cells sorted from PBMCs, taken 45 days after the yellow fever booster vaccination. This TCR came from a man younger than 40 who received the YFV17D yellow fever vaccine. The chain couples TRBV12-3 or TRBV12-4 to TRBJ1-1; D not resolved. The CDR3 is CASSKSQVVNTEAFF. CDR3 DNA: TGTGCCAGCAGTAAATCTCAGGTAGTCAACACTGAAGCTTTCTTT.